This is a list of T cell receptor beta chains from one sample in a study of long-term antiretroviral therapy in people with HIV. Using immunoSEQ multiplex PCR, the repertoire was profiled, and TCRdb retains in-frame clones only, with some absent. The sample includes roughly 21,000 clones, 80% to 85% seen only once; the top ten take around 12%. The material sequenced was unsorted PBMCs, taken 0.1 years before starting antiretroviral therapy. These receptors originate from a man aged 35 to 55 with HIV. Both conserved end residues are part of each CDR3. Each record gives: CDR3 length, V gene, clone size, J gene, D gene, CDR3 protein, CDR3 DNA. The D gene is left open where the match is weak. Not every row has a clone size; where given, it reads once, few, many or a size class.

14,TRBV25-1,-,TRBJ2-3,-,CASQPGLSTDTQYF,TGTGCCAGTCAGCCGGGACTCAGCACAGATACGCAGTATTTT
14,TRBV9,-,TRBJ1-2,TRBD1,CASSADGTVYGYTF,TGTGCCAGCAGCGCGGATGGGACAGTTTATGGCTACACCTTC
13,TRBV15,-,TRBJ1-2,-,CATSRGGTDGYTF,TGTGCCACCAGCAGAGGGGGTACAGATGGCTACACCTTC
11,TRBV7-2,-,TRBJ1-2,-,CASSPRNGYTF,TGTGCCAGCAGCCCGAGGAATGGCTACACCTTC
15,TRBV6-1,few,TRBJ2-7,-,CASNLMSDFSYEQYF,TGTGCCAGCAACCTTATGTCGGACTTCTCCTACGAGCAGTACTTC
13,TRBV27,-,TRBJ1-1,-,CASSFFRNTEAFF,TGTGCCAGCAGTTTTTTTAGGAACACTGAAGCTTTCTTT
15,TRBV7-2,-,TRBJ1-5,-,CASSPGFRYNQPQHF,TGTGCCAGCAGCCCAGGTTTCCGATACAATCAGCCCCAGCATTTT
15,TRBV19,few,TRBJ1-3,-,CASRPRLISGNTIYF,TGTGCCAGTAGGCCCCGACTGATCTCTGGAAACACCATATATTTT
12,TRBV2,-,TRBJ2-7,TRBD2,CASRLLGGEQYF,TGTGCCAGCAGACTCCTGGGAGGGGAGCAGTACTTC
13,TRBV7-9,medium-sized,TRBJ2-7,-,CASSLDPWREQYF,TGTGCCAGCAGCTTAGACCCCTGGAGGGAGCAGTACTTC
14,TRBV19,once,TRBJ1-5,TRBD1,CASRTGQGREPQHF,TGTGCCAGTAGGACGGGACAGGGGAGGGAGCCCCAGCATTTT
13,TRBV5-4,-,TRBJ1-2,TRBD1,CASSSDRIGGYTF,TGTGCCAGCAGCTCGGACAGGATTGGCGGCTACACCTTC
17,TRBV12-5,-,TRBJ1-5,-,CASGSDTDYYSNQPQHF,TGTGCTAGTGGTTCCGACACGGATTATTATAGCAATCAGCCCCAGCATTTT
13,TRBV5-1,-,TRBJ2-3,-,CASSLAFGDTQYF,TGCGCCAGCAGCTTGGCCTTTGGAGATACGCAGTATTTT
16,TRBV5-1,-,TRBJ2-2,TRBD1,CASSSLGQGSTGELFF,TGCGCCAGCAGCTCGTTGGGACAGGGCAGCACCGGGGAGCTGTTTTTT
16,TRBV10-2,few,TRBJ2-7,-,CASSDPGGGSSYEQYF,TGCGCCAGCAGTGACCCCGGGGGCGGGAGCTCCTACGAGCAGTACTTC
13,TRBV28,-,TRBJ1-5,-,CASSDPSNQPQHF,TGTGCCAGCAGTGATCCTAGCAATCAGCCCCAGCATTTT
14,TRBV19,-,TRBJ2-5,-,CASSPYTGKETQYF,TGTGCCAGTAGTCCCTACACGGGGAAAGAGACCCAGTACTTC
14,TRBV27,-,TRBJ2-3,TRBD2,CASRLAGSTDTQYF,TGTGCCAGCAGACTAGCGGGGAGCACAGATACGCAGTATTTT
13,TRBV29-1,-,TRBJ1-4,-,CSVVSGANEKLFF,TGCAGCGTTGTGTCTGGTGCTAATGAAAAACTGTTTTTT
14,TRBV5-6,-,TRBJ2-7,-,CASSFRWSRRGQYF,TGTGCCAGCAGCTTTCGGTGGAGTCGGCGAGGGCAGTACTTC
12,TRBV5-1,-,TRBJ2-3,-,CASSLLGDTQYF,TGCGCCAGCAGCTTGCTGGGGGATACGCAGTATTTT
14,TRBV25-1,-,TRBJ2-7,-,CASSELDRGHEQYF,TGTGCCAGCAGTGAATTAGATAGGGGCCACGAGCAGTACTTC
16,TRBV4-3,-,TRBJ2-6,-,CASSQDWGTGANVLTF,TGCGCCAGCAGCCAAGATTGGGGAACTGGGGCCAACGTCCTGACTTTC
14,TRBV7-2,few,TRBJ2-5,TRBD2,CASSEAGSHETQYF,TGTGCCAGCAGCGAAGCGGGAAGTCATGAGACCCAGTACTTC
15,TRBV2,-,TRBJ2-1,-,CASSAPTSPGNEQFF,TGTGCCAGCAGCGCACCGACATCACCGGGGAATGAGCAGTTCTTC
13,TRBV2,-,TRBJ2-7,-,CAGVGGQAYEQYF,TGTGCCGGAGTTGGGGGGCAAGCCTACGAGCAGTACTTC
15,TRBV5-1,-,TRBJ1-6,-,CASSFTLVANSPLHF,TGCGCCAGCAGCTTCACCTTAGTCGCTAATTCACCCCTCCACTTT
14,TRBV6-5,-,TRBJ2-5,-,CASSRLKNQETQYF,TGTGCCAGCAGTCGACTGAAAAACCAAGAGACCCAGTACTTC
13,TRBV5-1,few,TRBJ2-5,-,CASSLGFGETQYF,TGCGCCAGCAGCCTCGGGTTCGGGGAGACCCAGTACTTC
13,TRBV4-1,-,TRBJ2-5,-,CASMGGGEETQYF,TGCGCCAGCATGGGGGGAGGCGAAGAGACCCAGTACTTC
13,TRBV10-2,few,TRBJ1-3,-,CASQWDNGNTIYF,TGCGCCAGCCAATGGGACAATGGAAACACCATATATTTT
15,TRBV6-5,-,TRBJ1-5,TRBD1,CASSSRTGGDQPQHF,TGTGCCAGCAGTTCCCGGACAGGGGGCGATCAGCCCCAGCATTTT
15,TRBV5-1,-,TRBJ2-1,-,CASSLEGLGYNEQFF,TGCGCCAGCAGCTTGGAAGGGTTGGGCTACAATGAGCAGTTCTTC